Below are 7 T cell receptor beta chains sequenced from a single sample in a study of chemoradiotherapy in HPV16-positive cancers. Method: immunoSEQ multiplex PCR; TCRdb's copy keeps in-frame clones and lacks some. The table records 14,000 or so clones, roughly 79% of them present only once. This sample was obtained from a patient who underwent chemoradiotherapy. The receptors shown here come from a human donor with HPV-associated anogenital cancer.

The rearrangement links TRBV28 to TRBJ2-7; tentatively, D is TRBD2 (6 bases). Germline V lookup: CDR1 MDHEN, CDR2 SYDVKM. This CDR3 spans 15 amino acids. Trimming removed 6 bases from V and 3 bases from J, with 18 bases in between. CDR3 sequence (DNA): TGTGCCAGCAGGACCCCCACGGGAGCGGACTACGAGCAGTACTTC. It is translated as CASRTPTGADYEQYF. Looking up the rest from reference TRBV28 and TRBJ2-7 gives the full variable domain: DVKVTQSSRYLVKRTGEKVFLECVQDMDHENMFWYRQDPGLGLRLIYFSYDVKMKEKGDIPEGYSVSREKKERFSLILESASTNQTSMYLCASRTPTGADYEQYFGPGTRLTVT.

The chain carries TRBV5-5 and TRBJ1-2; perhaps TRBD1 as D (5 bases). Trimming cost V 6 bases and J 8 bases, with 20 bases left between them. CDR1 is SGHKS, CDR2 YYEKEE, per germline (reference sequence). This CDR3 has 14 amino acids. The CDR3: CASTPSGVELGYTF. In DNA, the CDR3 is TGTGCCAGCACCCCGTCGGGGGTAGAACTGGGCTACACCTTC.

A few counts support this clone. The chain carries TRBV30 and TRBJ2-1; 16 bases match TRBD2. CDR3 size: 14 residues. V was pared by 3 bases and J by 12 bases, with 5 bases of the junction left unmatched. Per germline, CDR1 GTSNPN and CDR2 SVGIG (reference sequence). CDR3 nucleotides: TGTGCCTGGAGACAGGGACTAGCGGGAGGGGGGCAGTTCTTC. It is translated as CAWRQGLAGGGQFF.

J is TRBJ2-1 and V is TRBV19; 12 bases map to TRBD2. The CDR3 has 13 residues. Germline CDR1 is LNHDA and CDR2 is SQIVND (reference sequence). V shed 5 bases, J shed 12 bases, and the junction held 5 bases outside the gene matches. CDR3 sequence (DNA): TGTGCCAGTAGTTTTCTAGCGGGAGGGGTGCAGTTCTTC. This codes for CASSFLAGGVQFF.

This clone was seen a handful of times. The chain employs TRBV7-9 and TRBJ2-6; TRBD2 matches at 15 bases. V gave up 5 bases and J gave up 4 bases; unmatched junction bases: 3. CDR3 size: 17 residues. Germline values: CDR1 SEHNR, CDR2 FQNEAQ (reference sequence). The CDR3: CASSPGTSGRGANVLTF. The CDR3 region has the DNA TGTGCCAGCAGCCCAGGGACTAGCGGGAGGGGGGCCAACGTCCTGACTTTC.

This clone was counted only a few times. The V gene is TRBV30, the J gene TRBJ1-1, with D unclear. The CDR3 loop spans 13 amino acids. V gave up 0 bases and J gave up 1 base, with 6 bases separating them. Germline values: CDR1 GTSNPN, CDR2 SVGIG (reference sequence). The CDR3 sequence: CAWSVPKNTEAFF. The CDR3 nucleotides are TGTGCCTGGAGTGTACCGAAGAACACTGAAGCTTTCTTT.

The chain employs TRBV7-9 and TRBJ1-2; the match to TRBD1 covers 7 bases. This CDR3 comprises 15 residues. Looked up from germline, CDR1 is SEHNR and CDR2 is FQNEAQ (reference sequence). Trimming at V came to 2 bases and at J to 4 bases, leaving 7 bases not matched to a gene. As DNA, the CDR3 is TGTGCCAGCAGCTTAACAGGGAGGGGGCCCTATGGCTACACCTTC. Protein: CASSLTGRGPYGYTF.